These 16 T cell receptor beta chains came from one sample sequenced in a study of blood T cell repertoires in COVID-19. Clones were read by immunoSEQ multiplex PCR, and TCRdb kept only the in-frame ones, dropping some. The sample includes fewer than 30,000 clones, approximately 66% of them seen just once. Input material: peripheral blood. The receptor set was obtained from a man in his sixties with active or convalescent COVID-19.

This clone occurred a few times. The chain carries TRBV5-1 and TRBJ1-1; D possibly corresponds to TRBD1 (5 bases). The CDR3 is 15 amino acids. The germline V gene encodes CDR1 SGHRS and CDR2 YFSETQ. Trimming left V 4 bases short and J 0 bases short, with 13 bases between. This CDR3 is CASSVTWGVNTEAFF. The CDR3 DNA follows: TGCGCCAGCAGCGTGACCTGGGGGGTGAACACTGAAGCTTTCTTT.

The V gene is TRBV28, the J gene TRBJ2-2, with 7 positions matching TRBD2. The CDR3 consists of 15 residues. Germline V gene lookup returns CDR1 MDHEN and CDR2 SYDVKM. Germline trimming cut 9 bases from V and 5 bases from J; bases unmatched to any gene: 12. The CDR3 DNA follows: TGTGCCAGTGAGGCCCCGGGACTACCTACCGGGGAGCTGTTTTTT. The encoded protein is CASEAPGLPTGELFF.

CDR3 region: CASSSSPGTGTDTQYF. The CDR3 nucleotides are TGCGCCAGCAGCTCGAGTCCCGGGACAGGGACAGATACGCAGTATTTT. The rearrangement uses TRBV5-1 and TRBJ2-3; 9 positions match TRBD1. There are 16 residues in the CDR3. V lost 3 bases and J lost 3; bases outside the gene matches: 8. Germline assignment: CDR1 SGHRS and CDR2 YFSETQ.

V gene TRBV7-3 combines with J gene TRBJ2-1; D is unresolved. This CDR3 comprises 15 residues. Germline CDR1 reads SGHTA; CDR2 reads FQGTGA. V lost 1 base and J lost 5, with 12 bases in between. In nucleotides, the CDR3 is TGTGCCAGCAGCTTAAACTCTGTCGGTGACAATGAGCAGTTCTTC. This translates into CASSLNSVGDNEQFF.

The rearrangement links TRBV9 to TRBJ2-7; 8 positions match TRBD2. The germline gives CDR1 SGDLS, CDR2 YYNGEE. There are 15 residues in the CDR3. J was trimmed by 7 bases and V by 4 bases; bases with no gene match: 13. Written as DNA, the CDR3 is TGTGCCAGCAGCCCTGTAGCGGGATCCCAGAGAGAGCAGTACTTC. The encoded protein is CASSPVAGSQREQYF.

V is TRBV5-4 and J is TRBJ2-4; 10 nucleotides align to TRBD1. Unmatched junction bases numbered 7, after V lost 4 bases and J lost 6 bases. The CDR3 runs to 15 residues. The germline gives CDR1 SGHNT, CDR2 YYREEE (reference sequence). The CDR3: CASSRRQGAGNIQYF. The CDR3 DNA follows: TGTGCCAGCAGCCGCAGACAGGGGGCCGGAAACATTCAGTACTTC.

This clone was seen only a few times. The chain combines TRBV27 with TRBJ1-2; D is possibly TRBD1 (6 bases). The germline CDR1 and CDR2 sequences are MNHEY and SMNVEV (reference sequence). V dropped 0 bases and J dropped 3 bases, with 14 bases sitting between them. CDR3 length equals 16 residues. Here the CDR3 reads CASSLSLRTVYYGYTF. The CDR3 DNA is TGTGCCAGCAGTTTATCCCTAAGGACAGTCTACTATGGCTACACCTTC.

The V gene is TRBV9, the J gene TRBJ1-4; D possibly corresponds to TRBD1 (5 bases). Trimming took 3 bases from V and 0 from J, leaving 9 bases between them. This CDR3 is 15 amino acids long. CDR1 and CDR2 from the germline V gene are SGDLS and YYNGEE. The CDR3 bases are TGTGCCAGCAGCGACGGGGGAACAACTAATGAAAAACTGTTTTTT. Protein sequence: CASSDGGTTNEKLFF. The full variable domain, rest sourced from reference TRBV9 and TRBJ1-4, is DSGVTQTPKHLITATGQRVTLRCSPRSGDLSVYWYQQSLDQGLQFLIQYYNGEERAKGNILERFSAQQFPDLHSELNLSSLELGDSALYFCASSDGGTTNEKLFFGSGTQLSVL.

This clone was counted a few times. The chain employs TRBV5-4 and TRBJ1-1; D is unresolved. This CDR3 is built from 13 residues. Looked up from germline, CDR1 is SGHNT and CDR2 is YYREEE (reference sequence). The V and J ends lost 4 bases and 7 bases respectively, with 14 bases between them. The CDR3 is CASSQDGSGEAFF. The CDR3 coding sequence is TGTGCCAGCAGCCAGGACGGGAGCGGTGAAGCTTTCTTT.

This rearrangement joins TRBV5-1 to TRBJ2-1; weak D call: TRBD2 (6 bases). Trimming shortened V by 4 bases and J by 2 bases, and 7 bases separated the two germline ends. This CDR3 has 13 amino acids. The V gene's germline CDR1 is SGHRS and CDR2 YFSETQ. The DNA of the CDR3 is TGCGCCAGCAGCGGAGGGGCCTACAATGAGCAGTTCTTC. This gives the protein CASSGGAYNEQFF.

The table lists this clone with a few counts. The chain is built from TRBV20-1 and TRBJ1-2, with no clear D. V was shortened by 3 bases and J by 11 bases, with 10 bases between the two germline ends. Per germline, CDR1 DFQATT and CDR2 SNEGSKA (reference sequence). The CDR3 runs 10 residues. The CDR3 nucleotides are TGCAGTGCTAGTCAGGTTGCGTACACCTTC. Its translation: CSASQVAYTF.

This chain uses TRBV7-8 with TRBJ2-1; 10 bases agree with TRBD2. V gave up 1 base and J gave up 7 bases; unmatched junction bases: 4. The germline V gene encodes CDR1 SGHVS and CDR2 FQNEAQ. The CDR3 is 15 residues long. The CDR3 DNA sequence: TGTGCCAGCAGCTTAGGAGCGGGGGGGCTTAATGAGCAGTTCTTC. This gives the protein CASSLGAGGLNEQFF.

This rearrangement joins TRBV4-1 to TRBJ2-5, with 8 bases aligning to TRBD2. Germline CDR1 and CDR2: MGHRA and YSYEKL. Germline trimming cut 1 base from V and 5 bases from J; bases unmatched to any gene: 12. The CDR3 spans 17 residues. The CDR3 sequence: CASSQGSGTSGRETQYF. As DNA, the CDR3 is TGCGCCAGCAGCCAAGGATCCGGGACTAGTGGGAGGGAGACCCAGTACTTC.

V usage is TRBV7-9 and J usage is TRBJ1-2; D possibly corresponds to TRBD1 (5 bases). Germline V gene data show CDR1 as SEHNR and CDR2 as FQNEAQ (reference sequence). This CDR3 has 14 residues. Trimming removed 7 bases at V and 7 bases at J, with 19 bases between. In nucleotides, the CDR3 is TGTGCCAGCACCTTGGGCAGGGATCATCTTGGCTACACCTTC. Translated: CASTLGRDHLGYTF.

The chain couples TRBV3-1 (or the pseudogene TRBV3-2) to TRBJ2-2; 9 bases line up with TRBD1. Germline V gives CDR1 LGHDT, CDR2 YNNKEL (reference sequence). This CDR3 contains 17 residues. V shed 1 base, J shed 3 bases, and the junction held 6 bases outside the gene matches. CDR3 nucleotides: TGTGCCAGCAGCCAAGCATTAAACAGGGGGCACACCGGGGAGCTGTTTTTT. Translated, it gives CASSQALNRGHTGELFF.

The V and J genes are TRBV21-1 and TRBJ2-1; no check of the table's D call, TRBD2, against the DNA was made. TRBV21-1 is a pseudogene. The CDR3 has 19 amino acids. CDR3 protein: CASSSKHPPHPSGANEQFF. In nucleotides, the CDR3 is TGCGCCAGCAGCAGCAAACACCCCCCCCATCCTAGCGGGGCGAATGAGCAGTTCTTC.